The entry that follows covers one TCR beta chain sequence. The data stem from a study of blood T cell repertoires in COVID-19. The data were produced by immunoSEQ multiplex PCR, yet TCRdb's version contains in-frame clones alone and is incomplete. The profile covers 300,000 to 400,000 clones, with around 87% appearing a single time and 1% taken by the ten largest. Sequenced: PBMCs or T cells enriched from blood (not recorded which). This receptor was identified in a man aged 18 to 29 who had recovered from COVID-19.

CDR3 DNA: TGTGCCAGCAGCCAGGGCTATAGGGTTGATCTAGCCGGGGAGCTGTTTTTT. Translating it yields CASSQGYRVDLAGELFF. The chain recombines TRBV11-2 with TRBJ2-2; D might be TRBD1 (5 bases). The V and J ends lost 5 bases and 6 bases respectively, with 22 bases between them. This CDR3 contains 17 residues. Germline-derived CDR1 and CDR2 are SGHAT and FQNNGV.